This record covers a single T cell receptor (beta chain). The antigen remains unidentified. It was with 60 Vbeta and 13 Jbeta primers that the PCR ran. As processed by the authors: Roughly 10 million shared chains were among about 80 million unique TCR beta chains counted in a later analysis. Clones were sequenced by immunoSEQ multiplex PCR, and TCRdb holds only the in-frame ones, with some missing. V, J and clone size are taken as reported in that table, and D and trimming were inferred from the DNA itself. The table lists some 76,000 clones, with around 2.4% in the top ten. These data are taken from a study of cytomegalovirus exposure and HLA in healthy donors. The V gene's germline CDR1 is SGHTS and CDR2 YDEGEE. The CDR3 spans 15 residues. V trimming: 7 bases; J trimming: 3 bases; junction bases outside the gene matches: 6. Findings and caveats of the study: Overall, about 160 TCR beta chains were annotated as cytomegalovirus-associated. In a later analysis, TCR association rates varied by HLA locus: DRB1 most, HLA-C fewest.

The chain carries TRBV5-8 and TRBJ2-3; TRBD2 matches 12 bases. The sequenced sample was PBMCs. The clonotype originates from a female donor in good health and CMV-seropositive. The CDR3, as DNA: TGTGCCAGCGCGCTAGCGGGGGGGCGGACAGATACGCAGTATTTT. It is translated as CASALAGGRTDTQYF.